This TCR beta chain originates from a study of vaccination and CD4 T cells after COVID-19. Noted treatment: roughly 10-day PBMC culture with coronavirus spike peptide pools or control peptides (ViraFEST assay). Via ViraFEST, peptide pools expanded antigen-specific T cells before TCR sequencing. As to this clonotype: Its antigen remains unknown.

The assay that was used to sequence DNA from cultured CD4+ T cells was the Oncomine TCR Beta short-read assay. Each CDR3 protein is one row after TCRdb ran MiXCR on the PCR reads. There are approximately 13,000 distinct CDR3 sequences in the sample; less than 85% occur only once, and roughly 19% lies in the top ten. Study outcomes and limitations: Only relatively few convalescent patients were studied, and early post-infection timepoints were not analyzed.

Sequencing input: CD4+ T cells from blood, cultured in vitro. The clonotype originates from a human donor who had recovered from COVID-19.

The CDR3 loop reads CASSAYRVGMGTEAFF. CDR3 DNA: TGTGCCAGTAGTGCCTACAGGGTTGGCATGGGCACTGAAGCTTTCTTT. J is TRBJ1-1 and V is TRBV19; tentative D call: TRBD1 (6 bases). The CDR3 loop spans 16 amino acids. V lost 5 bases and J 4 bases, leaving 20 bases between the germline ends. Germline V lookup: CDR1 LNHDA, CDR2 SQIVND (reference sequence).